This T cell receptor (beta chain) was captured in a study of tumor-infiltrating lymphocytes in primary liver carcinoma (dated by TCRdb to about 2017). Study-wide context: Hepatocellular carcinoma (four) or combined HCC and intrahepatic cholangiocarcinoma (one) was present in the five patients, who were three men and two women aged 30 to 69 years. Tumors of the five patients were stage T1-T3 N0M0 with maximum diameters of roughly 4 to 11 cm. Samples yielded roughly 3.5 to 7.13 million productive TCRbeta reads; read depth did not differ significantly between tissue types. For each liver tumor, the study sampled five regions along with adjacent normal tissue and blood, and applied TCRbeta repertoire sequencing, expression microarrays and whole-exome sequencing. TCRbeta repertoire sequencing covered roughly 35 specimens from 5 patients: 25 tumor regions, 5 adjacent noncancerous liver tissues and 5 peripheral blood samples. Repertoires from technical replicates were highly reproducible, with mean shared-clone rates roughly 0.87 and correlation coefficients above 0.95. The research as a whole found: Only the TCR beta chain was sequenced, so true repertoire diversity is likely underestimated because unpaired alpha chains were not captured. The top 250 clones accounted for a significantly greater share of the repertoire in tumors than in blood (p = 0.039). With just a few patients in the study, the authors point out that the findings should be validated in a larger study. Since the samples were bulk and unsorted, there was no way to compare CD4+ and CD8+ T cell repertoires. Repertoire overlap was higher between tumor regions (mean about 35%) than tumor-adjacent (roughly 17%) or tumor-blood (approximately 14%) pairs, consistent with antigen-driven expansion.

Worth noting for this clonotype: Its cognate antigen has yet to be identified. A much larger clone sits a single nucleotide away, making a read error possible.

From the cysteine through the phenylalanine, the CDR3 covers 11 amino acids. Left in the record is the CDR3 DNA by itself, 33 bases read in frame from the first base. The germline V gene sets CDR1 to MNHNS and CDR2 to SASEGT. Total RNA and DNA were co-extracted from roughly 18-30 mg of bulk tissue with the AllPrep DNA/RNA mini kit, without cell sorting. Between November 2015 and March 2016, roughly 5 patients in China with histopathologically diagnosed primary liver carcinoma had their tumors surgically resected. At the time of sampling, the patients had chronic HBV infection and had not received any treatment. Each fresh piece of tumor and adjacent tissue was cut in two, with one half stored in RNAlater at -80 degrees C and the other half sent for histology. A constant-region primer and ProtoScript II reverse transcriptase were used to reverse-transcribe TCRbeta-specific cDNA from about 500 ng total RNA. TCRbeta libraries were built with three nested multiplex PCR rounds, a slightly modified ARM-PCR procedure. Each of the first two PCR rounds ran for approximately 9 cycles using multiplex TRBV1-TRBV30 forward primers together with a Cbeta reverse primer. Sample barcodes and Illumina adapters were added in a final 25-cycle PCR with Deep VentR polymerase. Amplicons of 200-500 bp were gel-purified with a QIAquick gel extraction kit before sequencing. An Illumina HiSeq 2500 was used to sequence the TCRbeta amplicons with 250-bp paired-end reads. Regarding the original processing steps: Quality trimming of reads was performed with Trimmomatic v0.33, and paired reads were merged with FLASH v1.2.11 so that full CDR3 sequences could be recovered. V, D and J germline segments were assigned to the rearranged TCRbeta sequences using MiGEC v1.2.1b. Clonotype statistics and Shannon-Wiener diversity indices were computed with VDJtools v1.0.0. To cut down on sampling bias, every analysis after diversity analysis relied on just the 250 most abundant clonotypes from each sample. TCRdb's own reprocessing of the public reads used fastp at Q25 and MiXCR and kept productive beta chains. One record per CDR3 amino acid sequence lists the most common genes and DNA. TCRdb assigned the V and J calls; the authors' analysis was not used. The sample table shows about 92,000 distinct CDR3 sequences, and 68% are seen once. The biggest ten clones account for 27% of the sample.

This receptor was identified in a man aged 40-55 years with primary liver carcinoma and hepatitis B virus infection. The chain is made from TRBV6-1 and TRBJ2-7; the D gene is perhaps TRBD1, from 5 matching bases. The source material was tumor-adjacent normal liver tissue. CDR3 reads: CTSSQGYEQYF. At the DNA level, the sequence is TGTACCAGCAGTCAGGGTTACGAGCAGTACTTC.